This TCR beta chain originates from a study of OX40 agonist ivuxolimab in advanced cancers. Study-wide results and limits: Circulating CD4+ and CD8+ T cells showed clonal expansion by week 6 at 0.1 to 3.0 mg/kg.

This CDR3 has 16 residues. Germline loops: CDR1 SGHRS, CDR2 YFSETQ. With regard to this clone: Its antigen remains unidentified. Germline and junction disagree at one end, which may indicate a read error.

The repertoire was sequenced with immunoSEQ multiplex PCR; TCRdb's copy has only in-frame clones and lacks some. Among some 29,000 clones, about nine tenths were seen once, and the ten largest hold about 9.4%. This sample comprised CD4+ or CD8+ T cells sorted from blood, obtained in a trial of the OX40 agonist ivuxolimab. The rearrangement uses TRBV5-1 and TRBJ1-1; the D gene is possibly TRBD1 (5 bases). The TCR originated in an adult with an advanced solid tumor such as melanoma, head and neck, liver or kidney cancer. The DNA of the CDR3 is TGTGCCAGCAGCCTGGACGGGCTCGGGGCGGGAACTGAAGCTTTCTTT. Its translation is CASSLDGLGAGTEAFF.